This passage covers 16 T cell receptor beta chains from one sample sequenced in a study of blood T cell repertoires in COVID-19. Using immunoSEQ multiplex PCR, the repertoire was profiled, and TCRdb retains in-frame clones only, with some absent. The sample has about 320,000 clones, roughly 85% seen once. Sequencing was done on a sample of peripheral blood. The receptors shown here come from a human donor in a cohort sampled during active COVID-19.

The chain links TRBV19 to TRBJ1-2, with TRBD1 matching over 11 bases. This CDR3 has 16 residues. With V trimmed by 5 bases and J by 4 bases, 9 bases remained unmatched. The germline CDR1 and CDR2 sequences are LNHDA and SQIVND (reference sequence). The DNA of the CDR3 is TGTGCCAGTAGTGACCGGACAGGGGGCGGCGGCTATGGCTACACCTTC. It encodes CASSDRTGGGGYGYTF.

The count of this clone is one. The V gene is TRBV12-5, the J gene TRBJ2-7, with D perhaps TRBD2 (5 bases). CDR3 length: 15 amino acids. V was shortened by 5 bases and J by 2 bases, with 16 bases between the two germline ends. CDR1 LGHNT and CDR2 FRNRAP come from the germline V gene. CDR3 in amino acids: CASGPTGVGTYEQYF. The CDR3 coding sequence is TGTGCTAGTGGTCCGACCGGGGTAGGGACCTACGAGCAGTACTTC.

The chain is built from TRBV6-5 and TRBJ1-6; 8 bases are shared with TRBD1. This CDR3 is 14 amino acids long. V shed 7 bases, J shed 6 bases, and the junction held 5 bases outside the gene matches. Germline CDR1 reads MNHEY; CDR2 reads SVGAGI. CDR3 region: CASTNTGGNSPLHF. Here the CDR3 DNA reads TGTGCCAGCACCAATACAGGGGGTAATTCACCCCTCCACTTT.

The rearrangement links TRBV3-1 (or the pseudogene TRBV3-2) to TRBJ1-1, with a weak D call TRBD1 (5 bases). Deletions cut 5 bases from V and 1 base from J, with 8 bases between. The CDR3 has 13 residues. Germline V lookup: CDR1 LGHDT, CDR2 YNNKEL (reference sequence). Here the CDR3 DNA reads TGTGCCAGCAGCATACAGGAGAACACTGAAGCTTTCTTT. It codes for CASSIQENTEAFF.

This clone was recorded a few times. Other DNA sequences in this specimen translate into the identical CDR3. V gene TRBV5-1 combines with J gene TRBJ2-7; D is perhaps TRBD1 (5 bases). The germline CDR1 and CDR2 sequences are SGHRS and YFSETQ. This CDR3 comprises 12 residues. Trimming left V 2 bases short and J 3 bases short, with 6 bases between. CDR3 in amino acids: CASSFDSYEQYF. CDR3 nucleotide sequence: TGCGCCAGCAGCTTTGACAGCTACGAGCAGTACTTC.

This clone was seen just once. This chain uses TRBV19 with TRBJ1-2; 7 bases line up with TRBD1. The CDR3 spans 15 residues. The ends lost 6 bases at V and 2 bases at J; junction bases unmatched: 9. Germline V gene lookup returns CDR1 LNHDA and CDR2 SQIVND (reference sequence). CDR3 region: CASSRDRVENYGYTF. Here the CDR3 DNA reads TGTGCCAGTAGCCGCGACAGGGTTGAAAACTATGGCTACACCTTC.

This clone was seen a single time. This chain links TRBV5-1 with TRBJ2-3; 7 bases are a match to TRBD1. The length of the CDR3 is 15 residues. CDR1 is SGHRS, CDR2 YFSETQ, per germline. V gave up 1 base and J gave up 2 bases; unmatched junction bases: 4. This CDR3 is CASSLSRGPTDTQYF. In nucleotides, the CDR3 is TGCGCCAGCAGCTTGAGTAGGGGGCCCACAGATACGCAGTATTTT.

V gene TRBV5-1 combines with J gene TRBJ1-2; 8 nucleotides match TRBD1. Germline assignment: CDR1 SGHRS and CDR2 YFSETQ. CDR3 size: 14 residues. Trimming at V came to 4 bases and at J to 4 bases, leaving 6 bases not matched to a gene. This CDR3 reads CASSPGGAGYGYTF. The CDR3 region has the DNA TGCGCCAGCAGCCCAGGGGGCGCCGGCTATGGCTACACCTTC.

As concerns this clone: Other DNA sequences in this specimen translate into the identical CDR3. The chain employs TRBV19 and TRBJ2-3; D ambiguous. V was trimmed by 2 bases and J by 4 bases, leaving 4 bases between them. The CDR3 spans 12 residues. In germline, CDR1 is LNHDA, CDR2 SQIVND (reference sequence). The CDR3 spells CASSIPSDTQYF. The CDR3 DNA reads TGTGCCAGTAGTATACCTTCAGATACGCAGTATTTT.

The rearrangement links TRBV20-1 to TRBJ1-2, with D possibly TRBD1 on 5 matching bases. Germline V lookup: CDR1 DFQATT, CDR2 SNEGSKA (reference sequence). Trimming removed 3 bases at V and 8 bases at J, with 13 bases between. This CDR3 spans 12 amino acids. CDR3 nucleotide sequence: TGCAGTGCTAGTGAGGGGCTGCGCGGCTACACCTTC. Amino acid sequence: CSASEGLRGYTF.

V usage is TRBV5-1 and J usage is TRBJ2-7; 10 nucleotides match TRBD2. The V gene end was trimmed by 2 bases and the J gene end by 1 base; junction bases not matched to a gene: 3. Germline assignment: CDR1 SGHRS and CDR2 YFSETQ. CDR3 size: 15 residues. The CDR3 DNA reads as TGCGCCAGCAGCTTAGCGGGGGGGAGTTCCTACGAGCAGTACTTC. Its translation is CASSLAGGSSYEQYF.

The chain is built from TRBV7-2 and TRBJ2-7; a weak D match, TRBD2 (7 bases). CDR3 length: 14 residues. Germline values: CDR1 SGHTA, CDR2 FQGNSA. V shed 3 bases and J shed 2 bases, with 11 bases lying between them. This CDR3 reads CASSFEGGAYEQYF. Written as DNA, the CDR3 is TGTGCCAGCAGCTTTGAGGGGGGGGCCTACGAGCAGTACTTC.

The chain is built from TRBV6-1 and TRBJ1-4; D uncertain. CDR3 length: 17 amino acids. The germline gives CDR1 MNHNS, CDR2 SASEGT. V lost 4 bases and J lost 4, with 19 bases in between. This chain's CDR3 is CASSAKLLMVNNEKLFF. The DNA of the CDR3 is TGTGCCAGCAGTGCCAAGCTTCTCATGGTTAATAATGAAAAACTGTTTTTT.

CDR3 nucleotides: TGTGCCAGCAGACCCAGGGGGGCTGGCGGCTACACCTTC. Translated: CASRPRGAGGYTF. This chain connects TRBV27 to TRBJ1-2; 7 bases fit TRBD1. Trimming at V came to 6 bases and at J to 8 bases, leaving 9 bases not matched to a gene. Per germline, CDR1 MNHEY and CDR2 SMNVEV (reference sequence). The CDR3 extends over 13 amino acids.

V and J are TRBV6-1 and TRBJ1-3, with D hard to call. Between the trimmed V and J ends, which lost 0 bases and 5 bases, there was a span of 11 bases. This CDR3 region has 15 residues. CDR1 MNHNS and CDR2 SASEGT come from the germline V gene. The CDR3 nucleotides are TGTGCCAGCAGTGAAGCGCCGGGAGTCAGAAACACCATATATTTT. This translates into CASSEAPGVRNTIYF.

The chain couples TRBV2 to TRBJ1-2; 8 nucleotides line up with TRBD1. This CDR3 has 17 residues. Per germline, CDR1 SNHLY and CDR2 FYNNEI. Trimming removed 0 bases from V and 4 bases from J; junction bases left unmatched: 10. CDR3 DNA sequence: TGTGCCAGCAGTGAAGCAAGTGGGGACAGGAGACTCTATGGCTACACCTTC. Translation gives CASSEASGDRRLYGYTF. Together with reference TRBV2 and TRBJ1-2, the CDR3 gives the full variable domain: EPEVTQTPSHQVTQMGQEVILRCVPISNHLYFYWYRQILGQKVEFLVSFYNNEISEKSEIFDDQFSVERPDGSNFTLKIRSTKLEDSAMYFCASSEASGDRRLYGYTFGSGTRLTVV.